Sequencing of this T cell receptor beta chain was carried out in a study of metastatic and nonmetastatic thyroid tumors (dated by TCRdb to between 2020 and 2021). Some background on the complete study: Repertoires from peripheral blood and from tumor or nodule tissue samples of malignant and benign thyroid patients were compared. What the work shows at the level of the full study, not this receptor alone: In both blood and tumor samples, malignant tumors were reported to have significantly higher TCR beta diversity than benign nodules.

None of the patients had been given any treatment before thyroid surgery. Patient clinical samples collected from about 2012 to 2018 were retrospectively analysed using T-cell receptor beta sequencing. Libraries were constructed by PCR. TCRdb records Illumina HiSeq 4000 as the sequencer. High-throughput sequencing was used to profile the TCR beta-chain CDR3 region of each patient. As for the original processing: A classifier to discriminate distant-metastatic papillary thyroid cancer patients was built from CDR3 differences across clinicopathological groups. The Shannon index was used to measure repertoire diversity, and the Morisita-Horn index was used to measure how similar tumor and blood repertoires were. Clones were called with MiXCR by TCRdb after fastp trimmed the public reads at Q25, and only in-frame beta chains were retained. TCRdb, rather than the study authors, made the V and J calls. The sample yields 3,500 to 5,500 clones; about 22% were counted once. 22% of the sample comes from the top ten.

This clone has more than one count but fewer than ten. Its cognate antigen has yet to be identified. No clone much larger than this one lies a single base away; base qualities are absent. This receptor was obtained from a male donor with papillary thyroid cancer or a benign thyroid nodule (not recorded which). Some clones in this sample may be carry-over from other donors' samples. What was sequenced was tumor tissue.

The CDR3 protein sequence reads: CASRTFGTGTYEQYF. The base sequence is TGTGCCAGCAGGACATTCGGGACGGGCACCTACGAGCAGTACTTC. The V gene is TRBV28 and the J gene is TRBJ2-7; the D gene is perhaps TRBD1 or TRBD2, as each covers 5 bases. According to the germline V gene, CDR1 reads MDHEN and CDR2 reads SYDVKM. The V end loses 6 bases and the J end loses 2 bases, and a stretch of 17 bases separates them. The CDR3, cysteine through phenylalanine, is 15 amino acids long. This entry keeps only the CDR3 DNA: 45 bases, framed from base 1.